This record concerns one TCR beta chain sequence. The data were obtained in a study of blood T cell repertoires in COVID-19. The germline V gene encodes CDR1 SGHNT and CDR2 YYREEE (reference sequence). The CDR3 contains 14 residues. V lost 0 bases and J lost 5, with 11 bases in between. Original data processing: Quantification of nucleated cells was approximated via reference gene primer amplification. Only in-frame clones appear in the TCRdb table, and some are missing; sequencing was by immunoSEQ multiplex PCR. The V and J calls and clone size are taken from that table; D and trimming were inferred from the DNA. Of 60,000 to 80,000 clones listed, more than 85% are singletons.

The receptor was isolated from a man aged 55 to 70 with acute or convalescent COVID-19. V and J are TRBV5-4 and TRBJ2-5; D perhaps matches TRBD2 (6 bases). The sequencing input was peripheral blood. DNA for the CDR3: TGTGCCAGCAGCTTGGTCACGGAGGGGGAGACCCAGTACTTC. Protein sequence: CASSLVTEGETQYF.